The 26 T cell receptor beta chains given below trace back to one sample, sequenced in a study of cytomegalovirus exposure and HLA in healthy donors (dated by TCRdb to 2017 to 2019). Libraries were built with the immunoSEQ multiplex PCR assay. A mixture of 60 forward primers for TCR Vbeta segments and 13 reverse primers for TCR Jbeta segments was used in the multiplex PCR. TCRdb provides this immuneACCESS table in a form limited to in-frame rearrangements. Some clones are lacking; in checked studies, under half of them reflect an unresolved V gene, and why the rest are absent is not known. In all, the sample holds about 94,000 clones, and about 7.6% of those were seen once. The ten largest make up about 2.3% of the sample. The sequenced sample was PBMCs. The receptors were gathered from a man between 45 and 60 years old in good health and CMV-seronegative.

This clone was counted only a few times. V gene TRBV29-1 combines with J gene TRBJ2-1; TRBD2 matches 10 bases. V lost 7 bases and J lost 3; bases outside the gene matches: 6. Germline CDR1 reads SQVTM; CDR2 reads ANQGSEA. This CDR3 spans 14 amino acids. The CDR3 DNA follows: TGCAGCGGTACTACTAGCGGGAACTACAATGAGCAGTTCTTC. Its protein product is CSGTTSGNYNEQFF.

A few counts support this clone. The chain combines TRBV20-1 with TRBJ1-1; D remains ambiguous. The V and J ends lost 3 bases and 1 base respectively, with 3 bases between them. Germline values: CDR1 DFQATT, CDR2 SNEGSKA (reference sequence). The CDR3 spans 11 residues. The CDR3 reads CSARRNTEAFF. The CDR3, as DNA: TGCAGTGCTAGGCGGAACACTGAAGCTTTCTTT.

This clone has just a few counts. The chain uses TRBV7-8 and TRBJ1-1; TRBD1 agrees at 8 bases. J was trimmed by 1 base and V by 6 bases; bases with no gene match: 7. The CDR3 is 15 residues long. Germline CDR1 is SGHVS and CDR2 is FQNEAQ. CDR3 amino acids: CASRLDRGQNTEAFF. The CDR3 coding sequence is TGTGCCAGCAGACTTGACAGGGGCCAGAACACTGAAGCTTTCTTT.

The chain joins TRBV6-5 to TRBJ2-1, with D perhaps TRBD2 (6 bases). This CDR3 is 12 amino acids long. Germline V lookup: CDR1 MNHEY, CDR2 SVGAGI. Trimming stripped 4 bases from V and 12 bases from J, with 13 bases between. The CDR3, as DNA: TGTGCCAGCAGTTTGGGCGGGAAGGTGCAGTTCTTC. It is translated as CASSLGGKVQFF.

The V and J genes are TRBV6-1 and TRBJ1-3; TRBD1 agrees at 11 bases. Germline V CDR1 and CDR2: MNHNS, SASEGT. The J segment lost 2 bases and the V segment lost 3 bases, leaving 0 bases of the junction unmatched. The length of the CDR3 is 15 residues. CDR3: CASSEGQGAGNTIYF. DNA for the CDR3: TGTGCCAGCAGTGAGGGACAGGGGGCTGGAAACACCATATATTTT.

This clone was observed a few times. The chain couples TRBV4-2 to TRBJ2-3; 8 bases line up with TRBD2. The J segment lost 6 bases and the V segment lost 7 bases, leaving 12 bases of the junction unmatched. CDR3 size: 15 residues. Germline V gives CDR1 LGHNA, CDR2 YNFKEQ. The CDR3 DNA reads as TGTGCCAGCACCGGTAGCGGGGCTGGACGTGATACGCAGTATTTT. It is translated as CASTGSGAGRDTQYF.

This sequence joins TRBV6-1 and TRBJ2-6; a weak D match, TRBD1 (7 bases). The CDR3 contains 18 residues. The germline V gene encodes CDR1 MNHNS and CDR2 SASEGT. V was pared by 2 bases and J by 0 bases, with 14 bases between. The CDR3 nucleotides read TGTGCCAGCAGTGAAAGGGGGCGGGGAAGCTCTGGGGCCAACGTCCTGACTTTC. Encoded protein: CASSERGRGSSGANVLTF.

With respect to this clone: At one end the junction does not follow the germline gene, possibly because of a read error. The V call is TRBV29-1, the J call TRBJ1-1, with 9 bases matching TRBD1. The CDR3 length is 13 residues. Germline assignment: CDR1 SQVTM and CDR2 ANQGSEA. CDR3 sequence: CSVEGTGQTYAFF. The CDR3 DNA is TGCAGCGTCGAAGGGACAGGGCAAACCTACGCTTTCTTT.

This chain links TRBV28 with TRBJ1-2, with unresolved D. Trimming pared 2 bases from V and 8 bases from J, leaving 12 bases between. The CDR3 is made up of 13 amino acids. CDR1 and CDR2 (germline): MDHEN, SYDVKM. The CDR3 loop reads CASSLVAHGGYTF. CDR3 nucleotides: TGTGCCAGCAGTTTAGTTGCACACGGGGGCTACACCTTC.

This clone was picked up a small number of times. The rearrangement links TRBV11-2 to TRBJ2-5; the D gene is possibly TRBD1 (6 bases). V lost 5 bases to trimming and J lost 2 bases, with 9 bases between them. The CDR3 has 13 residues. CDR1 and CDR2 (germline): SGHAT, FQNNGV. The CDR3 nucleotides read TGTGCCAGCAGCCCCGGACAGCAAGAGACCCAGTACTTC. The encoded protein is CASSPGQQETQYF. The full variable domain, with the rest looked up from reference TRBV11-2 and TRBJ2-5, is EAGVAQSPRYKIIEKRQSVAFWCNPISGHATLYWYQQILGQGPKLLIQFQNNGVVDDSQLPKDRFSAERLKGVDSTLKIQPAKLEDSAVYLCASSPGQQETQYFGPGTRLLVL.

V and J are TRBV7-9 and TRBJ1-4, with 7 bases fitting TRBD1. The germline V gene has CDR1 SEHNR and CDR2 FQNEAQ (reference sequence). Trimming at V came to 5 bases and at J to 7 bases, leaving 10 bases not matched to a gene. This CDR3 spans 15 amino acids. CDR3: CASSPGQVEGEKLFF. The DNA for the CDR3 is TGTGCCAGCAGCCCCGGACAGGTTGAGGGTGAAAAACTGTTTTTT.

A few counts support this clone. The CDR3 loop reads CASNMAGGLTDTQYF. CDR3 nucleotides: TGTGCCAGCAACATGGCGGGAGGTTTGACAGATACGCAGTATTTT. The chain couples TRBV7-2 to TRBJ2-3; 8 nucleotides match TRBD2. Germline CDR1 reads SGHTA; CDR2 reads FQGNSA. With V trimmed by 7 bases and J by 3 bases, 9 bases remained unmatched. CDR3 length: 15 residues.

This clone was recorded a few times. This rearrangement joins TRBV7-9 to TRBJ2-3; TRBD1 matches 11 bases. This CDR3 region has 18 residues. The J segment lost 3 bases and the V segment lost 5 bases, leaving 13 bases of the junction unmatched. Germline loops: CDR1 SEHNR, CDR2 FQNEAQ (reference sequence). The CDR3 DNA reads TGTGCCAGCAGCCCCGGACAGGGGGCCCCCATGAGGACAGATACGCAGTATTTT. Its translation: CASSPGQGAPMRTDTQYF. The complete variable domain, with remaining parts taken from reference TRBV7-9 and TRBJ2-3, reads DTGVSQNPRHKITKRGQNVTFRCDPISEHNRLYWYRQTLGQGPEFLTYFQNEAQLEKSRLLSDRFSAERPKGSFSTLEIQRTEQGDSAMYLCASSPGQGAPMRTDTQYFGPGTRLTVL.

This clone has a handful of counts. The J gene is TRBJ1-2, the V gene TRBV30, with D possibly matching TRBD1 (5 bases). The CDR3 is 13 residues long. CDR1 is GTSNPN and CDR2 is SVGIG in the germline V gene (reference sequence). The V and J ends lost 1 base and 9 bases respectively, with 15 bases between them. The CDR3 coding sequence is TGTGCCTGGAGTGCGGGGGGAGCTAGGAGCTACACCTTC. Amino acids: CAWSAGGARSYTF.

This chain connects TRBV5-1 to TRBJ1-5; no firm D call. This CDR3 region has 13 residues. Trimming stripped 4 bases from V and 8 bases from J, with 13 bases between. CDR1 is SGHRS, CDR2 YFSETQ, per germline. CDR3 sequence (DNA): TGCGCCAGCAGCCCCAGGATGGGTGAGCCCCAGCATTTT. Protein sequence: CASSPRMGEPQHF.

Only a few counts were recorded for this clone. The J gene is TRBJ1-6, the V gene TRBV28, with no clear D. V shed 3 bases and J shed 2 bases, with 8 bases lying between them. Germline V gene lookup returns CDR1 MDHEN and CDR2 SYDVKM. This CDR3 region has 15 residues. CDR3 amino acids: CASSLYGAYNSPLHF. CDR3 nucleotide sequence: TGTGCCAGCAGTTTGTACGGGGCCTATAATTCACCCCTCCACTTT. Complete variable domain (other parts from reference TRBV28 and TRBJ1-6): DVKVTQSSRYLVKRTGEKVFLECVQDMDHENMFWYRQDPGLGLRLIYFSYDVKMKEKGDIPEGYSVSREKKERFSLILESASTNQTSMYLCASSLYGAYNSPLHFGNGTRLTVT.

In its sample, this clone was seen a few times. The chain has TRBV6-6 and TRBJ2-1; possibly TRBD1 for D (6 bases). V was cut by 6 bases and J by 3 bases, with 15 bases left in between. This CDR3 is built from 15 residues. Germline V lookup: CDR1 MNHNY, CDR2 SVGAGI (reference sequence). For the CDR3, the DNA is TGTGCCAGCAGCCTTGGACAGACTATCTACAATGAGCAGTTCTTC. Protein: CASSLGQTIYNEQFF.

This clone was counted a few times. The chain carries TRBV28 and TRBJ2-3; 9 bases align to TRBD1. After removal of 3 bases from V and 5 bases from J, the junction contained 6 bases not matched to a gene. This CDR3 has 15 amino acids. Per the germline V gene, CDR1 is MDHEN and CDR2 is SYDVKM. This chain's CDR3 is CASSLTGGSKDTQYF. As DNA, the CDR3 is TGTGCCAGCAGTTTGACAGGGGGATCTAAAGATACGCAGTATTTT. The entire variable domain, with the rest obtained from reference TRBV28 and TRBJ2-3, is as follows: DVKVTQSSRYLVKRTGEKVFLECVQDMDHENMFWYRQDPGLGLRLIYFSYDVKMKEKGDIPEGYSVSREKKERFSLILESASTNQTSMYLCASSLTGGSKDTQYFGPGTRLTVL.

The V call is TRBV7-6, the J call TRBJ2-1; 9 positions match TRBD2. The CDR3 consists of 14 residues. Unmatched junction bases numbered 2, after V lost 2 bases and J lost 6 bases. Germline V lookup: CDR1 SGHVS, CDR2 FNYEAQ. CDR3 amino acids: CASSLSSGVNEQFF. The DNA of the CDR3 is TGTGCCAGCAGCTTATCTAGCGGGGTCAATGAGCAGTTCTTC.

This clone was recorded a few times. The chain links TRBV7-9 to TRBJ2-1, with TRBD2 identical over 12 bases. The V segment lost 5 bases and the J segment 4 bases; nucleotides outside the gene matches: 3. Germline CDR1 and CDR2: SEHNR and FQNEAQ (reference sequence). The CDR3 is made up of 15 amino acids. The CDR3 region has the DNA TGTGCCAGCAGCCCGACTAGCGGGAGTTACAATGAGCAGTTCTTC. Protein product: CASSPTSGSYNEQFF.

This clone has a handful of counts. The chain links TRBV28 to TRBJ2-1, with 10 bases that match TRBD2. Unmatched junction bases numbered 15, after V lost 4 bases and J lost 9 bases. Germline CDR1 reads MDHEN; CDR2 reads SYDVKM. The CDR3 spans 17 residues. The CDR3 sequence is CASSSPRGLAGASEQFF. CDR3 sequence (DNA): TGTGCCAGCAGTTCCCCCCGGGGGCTAGCGGGAGCAAGTGAGCAGTTCTTC.

This clone appeared a few times. The CDR3 nucleotides are TGCGCCAGCAGCTCGCTTCCGACAGGGGAAGGTACTGAAGCTTTCTTT. Translating gives CASSSLPTGEGTEAFF. The gene calls are TRBV5-1 and TRBJ1-1; the match to TRBD1 covers 8 bases. Germline lookup yields CDR1 SGHRS and CDR2 YFSETQ. Germline trimming cut 3 bases from V and 5 bases from J; bases unmatched to any gene: 12. The CDR3 length is 16 residues.

This clone was seen a handful of times. The chain recombines TRBV29-1 with TRBJ1-1, with D perhaps matching TRBD1 (6 bases). Germline V gene sequence: CDR1 SQVTM, CDR2 ANQGSEA. The germline V and J ends were trimmed by 7 bases and 4 bases, with 16 bases remaining between them. This CDR3 is 13 amino acids long. CDR3: CSANRVGGTEAFF. The CDR3 nucleotides read TGCAGCGCCAACAGGGTCGGTGGCACTGAAGCTTTCTTT.

This clone turned up a few times. The chain has TRBV30 and TRBJ1-5; TRBD1 agrees at 9 bases. This CDR3 has 18 residues. Germline loops: CDR1 GTSNPN, CDR2 SVGIG (reference sequence). V was clipped by 1 base and J by 2 bases; unmatched bases: 12. DNA of the CDR3: TGTGCCTGGAGTGCCGACCGTTTGGGACAGGGTGGCAATCAGCCCCAGCATTTT. This translates into CAWSADRLGQGGNQPQHF.

This clone was picked up a small number of times. The V call is TRBV28, the J call TRBJ1-1, with 7 nucleotides matching TRBD1. Germline V CDR1 and CDR2: MDHEN, SYDVKM. The CDR3 sequence is 16 residues long. V trimming: 6 bases; J trimming: 0 bases; junction bases outside the gene matches: 10. CDR3 in amino acids: CASSSPRQGLNTEAFF. The CDR3 DNA sequence: TGTGCCAGCAGCTCCCCGCGACAGGGTCTGAACACTGAAGCTTTCTTT.

The chain carries TRBV18 and TRBJ2-6; TRBD2 matches 8 bases. J lost 2 bases, V lost 6 bases, and 3 bases had no gene match. This CDR3 comprises 15 residues. Per germline, CDR1 KGHSH and CDR2 LQKENI. The CDR3 protein is CASSLREAGANVLTF. In nucleotides, the CDR3 is TGTGCCAGCTCTTTGCGGGAGGCTGGGGCCAACGTCCTGACTTTC.